This TCR beta chain is drawn from a study of beta chain features in type 1 diabetes. The overall study: Across all samples, over 85 million sorted cells were examined.

All of the isolated RNA was reverse transcribed, so expressed TCRB transcripts were sequenced. The data were produced by immunoSEQ multiplex PCR, yet TCRdb's version contains in-frame clones alone and is incomplete. Counted here are hundreds of thousands of clones, 10% to 15% occurring once; the ten biggest clones make up approximately 0.022%. Whole-study results and caveats: PCR might preferentially amplify shorter templates, equally in patients and controls. In all four CD4+ subsets, TCRB CDR3 length was significantly, moderately reduced in type 1 diabetes.

CDR3 size: 14 residues. Losses at the gene ends were 2 bases for V and 3 bases for J; bases not matched to a gene: 1. Germline assignment: CDR1 ENHRY and CDR2 SYGVKD. This clone was found a few times. Its antigen remains unknown. On average, the one heparinised blood draw given by each donor was approximately 120 mL. The source is a man between 18 and 35 years old with type 1 diabetes. The sample comprised naive CD4+ T cells from blood. This sequence joins TRBV10-3 and TRBJ2-3; TRBD2 agrees at 8 bases. Here the CDR3 reads CAISEERGTDTQYF. CDR3 in DNA: TGTGCCATCAGTGAGGAGCGGGGGACAGATACGCAGTATTTT.